This T cell receptor beta chain was recovered during a study of cytomegalovirus exposure and HLA in healthy donors listed by TCRdb under 2017. A note on the overall study: According to an earlier analysis of a few hundred of the donors, some 170 million T cells yielded roughly 110 million unique TCR beta sequences and about 300 Gb of sequence data. The T cell repertoires of 670 or so subjects were profiled by immunosequencing and related to cytomegalovirus serostatus. Donor age, sex, ethnicity and CMV serostatus were compiled alongside the repertoire data. HLA typing covered class I and class II loci at four-digit resolution. The number of typed donors differed by locus: about 620-640 for A, B, C, DRB1 and DQB1; some 500 for DQA1; around 610 for DPA1; and around 470 for DPB1. Several DR-DQ haplotypes were treated as single units for association and clustering because of strong linkage in the cohort. An early release covering 550 to 650 HLA-typed donors comprised 250 to 350 gigabases of sequencing data and around 85 million unique TCR sequences. On average, 235,054 unique TCR beta nucleotide sequences were sequenced per donor among roughly 430 genotyped donors of the cohort, with 15% to 20% of those sequences being non-productive. To predict cytomegalovirus infection status, the study combined high-throughput TCR immunosequencing, statistical association of individual TCRs with disease status, and machine learning. An earlier analysis of a few hundred of the donors applied high-throughput TCR beta sequencing to assess whether each TCR beta V gene segment acted as functional or pseudogenic. In the later analysis, no new phenotypic data were used to find candidate immune exposures; instead, reliance was placed on TCR beta sequences and their occurrence across donors. In a later genetic analysis, genome-wide SNP genotypes for about three fifths of the 666 donors were used, and that subset was treated as a discovery cohort. In a later analysis, previously published TCR beta repertoires from 550 to 700 donors were re-analyzed and high-resolution HLA genotyping was added so that TCR occurrence patterns could be studied. The study was designed to test whether signatures of past pathogen exposure could be identified by cataloging public T cell receptors. Along with the 666-subject first cohort, a separate validation cohort of over a hundred different subjects was used. Of the roughly 400 genotyped donors, over 65% fell in the genetic ancestry cluster associated with self-reported Caucasian donors. All discovery cohort repertoires had been generated on a single sequencing platform. The investigation overall reported the following: The study gave a list of 150 to 200 TCR beta chains associated with cytomegalovirus. At a false discovery rate of 0.05, a later analysis linked 16,951 TCR beta sequences to specific HLA alleles. In both the original and validation cohorts, the classifier was reported to diagnose cytomegalovirus status with high specificity and sensitivity. A later analysis found that TCR association rates varied across HLA loci, with DRB1 alleles showing the most associated TCRs and HLA-C alleles the fewest. While some public TCRs were present in many individuals, most TCR sequences turned up only very rarely across donors. Strong co-occurrence of HLA alleles, especially DR and DQ, made assigning TCR associations to individual alleles difficult. Compared with equally common non-associated chains, HLA-associated TCR beta chains in a later analysis were more clonally expanded and had lower generation probabilities. The only immune exposure information available for the cohort was CMV serostatus. Several of the top co-occurrence clusters appeared to be linked to parvovirus B19, influenza, CMV and Epstein-Barr virus, according to a later analysis. Because HLA typing was unavailable for some donors at each locus, only the typed subset was used in association tests. The earlier analysis of around 600 of the donors excluded over 15 rarely observed V segments, including chromosome 9 orphons, because counts were too low. Correlated functional status among segregating V segments might reflect linkage disequilibrium, but an unknown experimental factor could not be ruled out. Broadly in line with IMGT annotations, most TCR beta V segments showed up in productive rearrangements about 90% or about 30% of the time in an earlier analysis of roughly 590 of the donors. According to the authors, the approach could potentially be generalized to other disease states and immunological phenotypes. Only TCR beta chains were sequenced in this cohort, and the absence of alpha or paired-chain data limited detectable features. A cluster of highly shared sequence variants was judged likely to represent a technical artifact of the sequencing pipeline. Sequencing depth was assumed to be roughly uniform across donors in the presence/absence analyses, though that assumption may not hold. Because the 87-base-pair reads could not distinguish some IMGT-functional V segments, including TRBV6-2 and TRBV6-3, those segments were excluded. According to a later analysis, most CMV-associated TCR beta chains appeared to be HLA-restricted, and the HLA associations seemed to be driven largely by CMV exposure. An association between a missense DCLRE1C variant and V-gene and J-gene trimming of TCR beta chains was found in a later genetic analysis and replicated in an independent cohort. In vitro tests confirmed that a few of the cytomegalovirus-associated TCR beta chains recognize cytomegalovirus antigens. A further reported finding was that TCR beta sequences accurately predicted the HLA-A and HLA-B alleles for most subjects in the first cohort. Compared with the 666-donor mean, donors in an Asian-associated ancestry cluster had fewer N-insertions in productive TCRs, according to a later genetic analysis.

V ends up 5 bases short and J 7 bases short, with an unmatched junction base count of 19. There are 18 amino acids in the CDR3, from cysteine to phenylalanine inclusive. The only DNA kept is the CDR3, 54 bases in frame from the first base. From a lookup of the germline V gene, CDR1 and CDR2 are SGHTA and FQGNSA. The cohort consisted of 650 to 700 healthy bone marrow donors. All cohort members were sampled while nominally healthy, although unrecorded immune exposures were likely present. The donor was CMV seronegative and was included in the group of 352 seronegative cohort members. A peripheral blood sample was provided by each donor, and peripheral blood mononuclear cells were used for TCR beta sequencing. Genomic DNA was extracted from the blood cell samples with the Qiagen DNeasy Blood Extraction Kit. As concerns this clone: Its antigen is currently not known. Base qualities are not recorded, but no much larger clone differs from it by a single base.

Library creation used the immunoSEQ multiplex PCR assay. For the multiplex PCR, a mixture combining 60 forward primers for TCR Vbeta segments and 13 reverse primers for TCR Jbeta segments was used. Amplification of the CDR3 region of rearranged TCR beta genes was performed with a multiplex PCR assay on genomic DNA. Amplified TCR beta libraries were sequenced as 87-base-pair reads on the Illumina HiSeq System. The authors' analysis ran thus. Across the 500 to 850 repertoires, a later analysis counted 78 million or so unique TCR beta chains, 8.5 million to 12 million of which were shared by at least two donors. A nearest-neighbor algorithm error-corrected the raw reads and collapsed the reads into unique sequences, merging closely related sequences to remove PCR and sequencing errors. V, D and J gene segments were assigned by aligning CDR3 sequences to IMGT reference sequences. Each retained sequence needed at least a six-nucleotide match to both a V gene segment and a J gene segment. A rearrangement was called productive if the CDR3 had no stop codons and remained in frame with V and J, and every other rearrangement was called non-productive. Following IMGT convention, CDR3 was defined as the stretch from the second conserved V-encoded cysteine up to the conserved J-encoded phenylalanine. Sequences without an unambiguous match to a single V gene segment were excluded from the earlier analysis of 587 of the donors. An earlier analysis of several hundred of the donors called V segments functional above 56.7% productive rearrangements and segregating when the between-donor standard deviation exceeded 5%. A statistical classification framework was built to diagnose cytomegalovirus status from the catalog of TCR beta chain sequences. A later analysis assigned V and J genes by comparing TCR nucleotide sequences with IMGT/GENE-DB human TR gene sequences. In a later analysis, CDR3 sequences and most-parsimonious VDJ recombination scenarios were assigned using the TCRdist pipeline. In a later analysis, each TCR beta chain was defined by its CDR3 amino acid sequence together with its V-gene family, and reads without a unique V-gene family were excluded. In a later analysis, approximately 640 highly shared, low-generation-probability nucleotide sequences were removed to address suspected cross-contamination and a sequencing artifact. In a later analysis, a clonal expansion index was calculated for each public chain from normalized within-repertoire ranks of inferred template counts. Generation probabilities in a later analysis came from a VDJ recombination model fitted to out-of-frame rearrangements, and those results were checked against IGoR. In a later analysis, hypergeometric tests were used to score TCR-TCR, TCR-HLA and TCR-CMV co-occurrence, with a repertoire-size bias correction applied to TCR pairs. False discovery rates were estimated in a later analysis by permuting HLA or CMV assignments 20 times. In a later analysis, co-occurring TCRs were grouped using DBSCAN, with TCRdist sequence similarity added in when clustering inside HLA-allele-positive subsets. Co-occurrence clustering excluded repertoires with fewer than 30,000 or more than 120,000 public chains, plus five with anomalous nucleotide sharing. Drawn from immuneACCESS, this table holds only the in-frame rearrangements with V and J called that TCRdb kept. Clones are partly lost; checked studies trace under half to an unresolved V gene and leave the rest unexplained. Clonal size and the V and J genes are those of that table, whereas D and trimming came from the DNA. This sample has 140,000 or so clones in its table, and around 86% of those were observed once. 2.5% to 3% of the sample is held by the ten biggest clonotypes.

In this chain, TRBV7-2 is recombined with TRBJ2-1; TRBD2 agrees with 8 junctional bases. The material sequenced was PBMCs. This TCR was sampled from a woman in her thirties in good health and CMV-seronegative. The DNA is TGTGCCAGCAGCAATCTCGGGGAAAGCGGGAGTGGAAGGAATGAGCAGTTCTTC. The encoded protein is CASSNLGESGSGRNEQFF.